A single sample gave rise to the 3 T cell receptor beta chains below, sequenced in a study of regulatory T cells in long-lasting Graves disease. Time point given: newly diagnosed GD, antithyroid drugs for less than 3 months. The authors made the TCR library using RNA they extracted from PBMCs. To make TCR beta libraries, researchers used iRepertoire HTBI primers and Arm-PCR of CDR3 regions. TCRdb used MiXCR to reprocess the multiplex PCR reads, holding one entry per CDR3 protein. The repertoire holds 540,000 or so distinct CDR3 sequences, with about 14% as singletons. The same sample was also studied in work on T cells in Graves' hyperthyroidism and ophthalmopathy.

This specimen consisted of peripheral blood mononuclear cells (PBMCs), obtained at new diagnosis, from a patient treated with antithyroid drugs. The source of these receptors is a man in his thirties or forties with Graves disease.

The gene calls are TRBV9 and TRBJ1-5; D is undetermined. CDR1 is SGDLS and CDR2 is YYNGEE in the germline V gene. This CDR3 region has 15 residues. V was shortened by 3 bases and J by 5 bases, with 15 bases between the two germline ends. CDR3 in amino acids: CASSAGIIGHQPQHF. The CDR3 nucleotides are TGTGCCAGCAGCGCCGGCATTATCGGGCATCAGCCCCAGCATTTT.

This chain uses TRBV3-1 with TRBJ2-1; no firm D call. This CDR3 contains 13 residues. Trimming pared 3 bases from V and 6 bases from J, leaving 9 bases between. From germline, CDR1 is LGHDT and CDR2 YNNKEL (reference sequence). The CDR3 loop is CASSQVSVNEQFF. In DNA form, the CDR3 reads TGTGCCAGCAGCCAGGTGTCAGTCAATGAGCAGTTCTTC.

Ten or more counts support this clonotype. This chain connects TRBV12-3 or TRBV12-4 to TRBJ2-3; the D is unclear. The CDR3 has 14 residues. Trimming took off 1 base at V and 2 bases at J, with 7 bases between the two ends. The CDR3 DNA sequence: TGTGCCAGCAGTTTAGTGGCCCCCACAGATACGCAGTATTTT. Encoded protein: CASSLVAPTDTQYF.